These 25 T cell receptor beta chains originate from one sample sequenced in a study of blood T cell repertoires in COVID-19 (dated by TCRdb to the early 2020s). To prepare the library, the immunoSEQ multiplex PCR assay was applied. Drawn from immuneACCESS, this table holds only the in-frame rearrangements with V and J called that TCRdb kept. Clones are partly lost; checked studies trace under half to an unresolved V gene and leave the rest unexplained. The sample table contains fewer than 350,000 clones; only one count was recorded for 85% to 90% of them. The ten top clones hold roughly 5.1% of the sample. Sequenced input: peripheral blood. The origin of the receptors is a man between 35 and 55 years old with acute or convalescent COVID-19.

CDR3 loop: CASSLVDRGDGYTF. The CDR3, as DNA: TGCGCCAGCAGCTTGGTTGACAGGGGTGATGGCTACACCTTC. This chain joins TRBV5-1 and TRBJ1-2, with 8 bases fitting TRBD1. Trimming cost V 0 bases and J 6 bases; bases outside gene matches: 4. CDR1 SGHRS and CDR2 YFSETQ come from the germline V gene. This CDR3 has 14 amino acids.

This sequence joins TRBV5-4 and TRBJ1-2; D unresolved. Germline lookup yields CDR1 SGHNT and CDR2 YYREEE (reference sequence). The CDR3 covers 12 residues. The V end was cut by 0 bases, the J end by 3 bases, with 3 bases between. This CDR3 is CASSLDYYGYTF. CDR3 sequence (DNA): TGTGCCAGCAGCTTGGACTACTATGGCTACACCTTC.

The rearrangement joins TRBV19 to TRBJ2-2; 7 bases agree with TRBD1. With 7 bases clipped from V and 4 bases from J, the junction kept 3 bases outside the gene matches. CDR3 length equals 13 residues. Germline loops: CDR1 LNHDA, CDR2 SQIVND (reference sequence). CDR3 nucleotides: TGTGCCAGTAATCAGGGGGTCACCGGGGAGCTGTTTTTT. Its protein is CASNQGVTGELFF. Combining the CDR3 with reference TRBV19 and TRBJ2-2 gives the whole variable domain DGGITQSPKYLFRKEGQNVTLSCEQNLNHDAMYWYRQDPGQGLRLIYYSQIVNDFQKGDIAEGYSVSREKKESFPLTVTSAQKNPTAFYLCASNQGVTGELFFGEGSRLTVL.

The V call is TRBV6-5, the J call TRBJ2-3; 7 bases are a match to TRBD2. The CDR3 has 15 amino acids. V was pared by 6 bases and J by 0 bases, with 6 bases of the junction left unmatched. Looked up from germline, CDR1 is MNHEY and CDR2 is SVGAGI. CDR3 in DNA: TGTGCCAGCAGCCGGGGAGGGGCAAGCACAGATACGCAGTATTTT. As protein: CASSRGGASTDTQYF.

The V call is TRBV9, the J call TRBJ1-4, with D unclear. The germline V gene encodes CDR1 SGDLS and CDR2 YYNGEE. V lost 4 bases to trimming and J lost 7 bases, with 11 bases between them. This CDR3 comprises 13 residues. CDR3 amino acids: CASSPGEGEKLFF. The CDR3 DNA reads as TGTGCCAGCAGCCCAGGAGAGGGTGAAAAACTGTTTTTT.

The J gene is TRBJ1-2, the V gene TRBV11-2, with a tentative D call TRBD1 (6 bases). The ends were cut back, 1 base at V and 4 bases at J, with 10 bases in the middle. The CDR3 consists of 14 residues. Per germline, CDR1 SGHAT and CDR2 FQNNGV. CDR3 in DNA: TGTGCCAGCAGCTTAGCAGGGGCCCGCTATGGCTACACCTTC. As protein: CASSLAGARYGYTF.

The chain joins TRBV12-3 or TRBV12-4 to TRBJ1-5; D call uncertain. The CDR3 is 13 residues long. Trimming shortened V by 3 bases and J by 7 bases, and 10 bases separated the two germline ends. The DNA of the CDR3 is TGTGCCAGCAGTTTCGCGGGTTGGCAGCCCCAGCATTTT. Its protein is CASSFAGWQPQHF.

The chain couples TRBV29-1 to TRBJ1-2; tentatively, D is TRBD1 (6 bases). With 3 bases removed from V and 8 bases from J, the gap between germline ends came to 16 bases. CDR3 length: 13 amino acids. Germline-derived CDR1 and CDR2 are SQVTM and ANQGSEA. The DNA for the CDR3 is TGCAGCGTTGATAGGGGGTTCTCGGTAGGCTACACCTTC. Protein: CSVDRGFSVGYTF. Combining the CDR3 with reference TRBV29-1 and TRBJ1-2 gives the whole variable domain SAVISQKPSRDICQRGTSLTIQCQVDSQVTMMFWYRQQPGQSLTLIATANQGSEATYESGFVIDKFPISRPNLTFSTLTVSNMSPEDSSIYLCSVDRGFSVGYTFGSGTRLTVV.

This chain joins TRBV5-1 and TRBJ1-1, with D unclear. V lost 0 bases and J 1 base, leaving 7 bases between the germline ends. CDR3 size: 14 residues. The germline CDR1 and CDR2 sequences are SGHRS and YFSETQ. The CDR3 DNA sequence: TGCGCCAGCAGCTTGGTAAGGAGGAACACTGAAGCTTTCTTT. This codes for CASSLVRRNTEAFF.

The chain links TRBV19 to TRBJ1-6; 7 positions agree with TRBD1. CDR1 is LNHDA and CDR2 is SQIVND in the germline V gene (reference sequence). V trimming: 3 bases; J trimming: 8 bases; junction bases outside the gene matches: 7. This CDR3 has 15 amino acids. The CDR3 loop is CASSIGTASYSPLHF. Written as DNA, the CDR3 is TGTGCCAGTAGTATTGGGACAGCCTCTTATTCACCCCTCCACTTT.

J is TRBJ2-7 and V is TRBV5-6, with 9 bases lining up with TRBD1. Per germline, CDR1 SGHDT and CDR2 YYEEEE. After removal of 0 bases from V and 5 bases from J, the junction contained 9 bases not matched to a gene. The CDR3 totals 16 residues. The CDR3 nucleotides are TGTGCCAGCAGCTTGGCGCATGGACAGGGGAGCGACGAGCAGTACTTC. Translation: CASSLAHGQGSDEQYF.

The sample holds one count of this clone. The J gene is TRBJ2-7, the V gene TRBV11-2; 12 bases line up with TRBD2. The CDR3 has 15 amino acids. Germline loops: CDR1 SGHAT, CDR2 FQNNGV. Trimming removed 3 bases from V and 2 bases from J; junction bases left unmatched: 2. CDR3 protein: CASSFASGGAYEQYF. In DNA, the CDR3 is TGTGCCAGCAGCTTTGCTAGCGGGGGGGCCTACGAGCAGTACTTC.

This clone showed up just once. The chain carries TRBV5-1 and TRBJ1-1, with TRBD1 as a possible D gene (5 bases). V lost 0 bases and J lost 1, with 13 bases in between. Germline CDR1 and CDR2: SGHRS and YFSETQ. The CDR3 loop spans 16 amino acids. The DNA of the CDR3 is TGCGCCAGCAGCTTGGCGGGCCAGGGAACGAACACTGAAGCTTTCTTT. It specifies CASSLAGQGTNTEAFF.

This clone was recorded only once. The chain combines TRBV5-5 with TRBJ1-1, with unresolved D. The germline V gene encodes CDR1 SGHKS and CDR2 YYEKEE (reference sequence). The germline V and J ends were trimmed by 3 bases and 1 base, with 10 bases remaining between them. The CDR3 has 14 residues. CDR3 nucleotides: TGTGCCAGCAGCTCGTCGTGGGCGAACACTGAAGCTTTCTTT. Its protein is CASSSSWANTEAFF.

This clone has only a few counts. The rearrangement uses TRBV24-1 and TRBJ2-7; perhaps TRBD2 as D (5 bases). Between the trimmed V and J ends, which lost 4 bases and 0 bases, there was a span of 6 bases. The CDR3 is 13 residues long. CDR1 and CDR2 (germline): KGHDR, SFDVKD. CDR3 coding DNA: TGTGCCACCAGTGAAGGGAGCTCCTACGAGCAGTACTTC. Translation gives CATSEGSSYEQYF.

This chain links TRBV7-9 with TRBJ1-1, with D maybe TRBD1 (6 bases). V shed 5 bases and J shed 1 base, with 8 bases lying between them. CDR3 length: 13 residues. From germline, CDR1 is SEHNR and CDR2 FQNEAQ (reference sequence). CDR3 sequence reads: CASSRGQNTEAFF. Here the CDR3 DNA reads TGTGCCAGCAGCCGGGGACAGAACACTGAAGCTTTCTTT.

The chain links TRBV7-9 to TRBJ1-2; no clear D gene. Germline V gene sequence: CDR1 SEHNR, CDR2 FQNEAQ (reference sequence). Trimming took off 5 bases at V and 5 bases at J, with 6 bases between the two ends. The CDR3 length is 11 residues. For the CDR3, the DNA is TGTGCCAGCAGCCCCTATTATGGCTACACCTTC. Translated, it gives CASSPYYGYTF.

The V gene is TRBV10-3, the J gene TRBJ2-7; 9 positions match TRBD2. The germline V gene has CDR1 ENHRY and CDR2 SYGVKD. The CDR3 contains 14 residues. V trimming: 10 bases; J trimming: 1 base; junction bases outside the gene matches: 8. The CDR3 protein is CATSVAGVSYEQYF. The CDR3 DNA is TGTGCCACTTCGGTAGCGGGGGTGTCCTACGAGCAGTACTTC.

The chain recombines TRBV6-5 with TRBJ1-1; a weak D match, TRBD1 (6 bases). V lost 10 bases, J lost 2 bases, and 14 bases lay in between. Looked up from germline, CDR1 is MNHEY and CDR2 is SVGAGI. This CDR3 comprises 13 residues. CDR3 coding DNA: TGTGCCACCCTCGGACAGCCTAACACTGAAGCTTTCTTT. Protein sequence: CATLGQPNTEAFF.

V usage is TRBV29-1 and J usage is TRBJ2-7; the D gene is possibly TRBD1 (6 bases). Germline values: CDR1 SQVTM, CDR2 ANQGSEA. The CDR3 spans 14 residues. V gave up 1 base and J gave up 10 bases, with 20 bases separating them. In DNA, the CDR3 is TGCAGCGTTGAAGGGACAGCTGAGGGAGCAGGACAGTACTTC. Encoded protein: CSVEGTAEGAGQYF.

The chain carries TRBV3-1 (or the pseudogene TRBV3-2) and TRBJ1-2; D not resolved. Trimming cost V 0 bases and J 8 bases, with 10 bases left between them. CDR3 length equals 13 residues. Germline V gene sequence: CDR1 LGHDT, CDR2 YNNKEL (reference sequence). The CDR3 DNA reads TGTGCCAGCAGCCAAGAGAGGGTACGGGGCTACACCTTC. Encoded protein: CASSQERVRGYTF.

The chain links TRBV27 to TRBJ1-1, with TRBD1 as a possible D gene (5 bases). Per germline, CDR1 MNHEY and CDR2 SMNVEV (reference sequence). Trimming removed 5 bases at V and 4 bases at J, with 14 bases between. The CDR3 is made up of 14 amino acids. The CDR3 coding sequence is TGTGCCAGCAGTCTTCCTGGGGCAGGCACTGAAGCTTTCTTT. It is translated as CASSLPGAGTEAFF.

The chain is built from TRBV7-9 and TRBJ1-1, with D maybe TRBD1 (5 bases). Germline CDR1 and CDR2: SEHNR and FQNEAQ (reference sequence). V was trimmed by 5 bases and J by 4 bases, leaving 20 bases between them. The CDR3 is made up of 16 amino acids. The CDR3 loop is CASSPRGRVFGTEAFF. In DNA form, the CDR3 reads TGTGCCAGCAGCCCCCGGGGGAGGGTCTTCGGCACTGAAGCTTTCTTT.

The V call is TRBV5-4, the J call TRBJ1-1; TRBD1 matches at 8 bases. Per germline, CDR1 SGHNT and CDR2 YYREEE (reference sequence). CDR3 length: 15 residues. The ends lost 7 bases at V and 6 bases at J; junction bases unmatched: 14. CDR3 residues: CASGEGTGRDPEAFF. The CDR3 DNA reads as TGTGCCAGCGGGGAGGGGACAGGCAGGGACCCTGAAGCTTTCTTT.

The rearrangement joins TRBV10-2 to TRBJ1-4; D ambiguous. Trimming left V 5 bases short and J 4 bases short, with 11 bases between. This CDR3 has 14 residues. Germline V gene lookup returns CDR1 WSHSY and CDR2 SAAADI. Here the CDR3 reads CASSLTGYNEKLFF. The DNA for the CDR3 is TGCGCCAGCAGTTTGACGGGGTATAATGAAAAACTGTTTTTT.